A selection of T cell receptor beta chains follows, all from one sample in a study of blood T cell repertoires in COVID-19. Only in-frame clones appear in the TCRdb table, and some are missing; sequencing was by immunoSEQ multiplex PCR. The sample records approximately 250,000 clones, about 88% being singletons. The sample comprised peripheral blood. The source is a woman aged 55-70 years with COVID-19, enrolled during active disease. CDR3s include the opening cysteine and the closing phenylalanine or tryptophan. A D gene is named only where the DNA matches it firmly. A clone size is listed for some rows: how often the clone was seen (once, few, many), or a class if it is expanded.

D gene: .; CDR3 length: 14; J gene: TRBJ1-1; V gene: TRBV11-1; clone size: .; CDR3 protein: CASSRTQVNTEAFF; CDR3 DNA: TGTGCCAGCAGCCGGACACAAGTGAACACTGAAGCTTTCTTT
D gene: TRBD1; CDR3 length: 13; J gene: TRBJ1-5; V gene: TRBV28; clone size: .; CDR3 protein: CASSYTDRQPQHF; CDR3 DNA: TGTGCCAGCAGCTACACGGACAGGCAGCCCCAGCATTTT
D gene: TRBD2; CDR3 length: 18; J gene: TRBJ2-2; V gene: TRBV5-1; clone size: .; CDR3 protein: CASSLSLVAGGWTGELFF; CDR3 DNA: TGCGCCAGCAGTCTCAGTCTTGTAGCGGGAGGATGGACCGGGGAGCTGTTTTTT
D gene: .; CDR3 length: 15; J gene: TRBJ2-2; V gene: TRBV30; clone size: .; CDR3 protein: CAWRKQTANTGELFF; CDR3 DNA: TGTGCCTGGAGGAAACAGACCGCGAACACCGGGGAGCTGTTTTTT
D gene: .; CDR3 length: 13; J gene: TRBJ2-2; V gene: TRBV28; clone size: .; CDR3 protein: CASSLRGTGELFF; CDR3 DNA: TGTGCCAGCAGTTTGAGGGGGACCGGGGAGCTGTTTTTT
D gene: .; CDR3 length: 15; J gene: TRBJ2-2; V gene: TRBV6-5; clone size: .; CDR3 protein: CASSKGTGGGGELFF; CDR3 DNA: TGTGCCAGCAGTAAGGGCACGGGGGGCGGAGGGGAGCTGTTTTTT
D gene: TRBD2; CDR3 length: 19; J gene: TRBJ2-3; V gene: TRBV7-3; clone size: once; CDR3 protein: CASSPTVGVAGGPGDTQYF; CDR3 DNA: TGTGCCAGCAGCCCAACGGTCGGGGTAGCGGGAGGGCCGGGAGATACGCAGTATTTT
D gene: .; CDR3 length: 13; J gene: TRBJ1-1; V gene: TRBV7-9; clone size: .; CDR3 protein: CASSSGHYYEAFF; CDR3 DNA: TGTGCCAGCAGCTCAGGACACTACTATGAAGCTTTCTTT
D gene: TRBD1; CDR3 length: 15; J gene: TRBJ1-1; V gene: TRBV5-8; clone size: .; CDR3 protein: CASRSRTGTNTEAFF; CDR3 DNA: TGTGCCAGCAGATCCAGGACAGGGACGAACACTGAAGCTTTCTTT
D gene: TRBD1; CDR3 length: 13; J gene: TRBJ2-7; V gene: TRBV5-1; clone size: .; CDR3 protein: CASSRDRGVEQYF; CDR3 DNA: TGCGCCAGCAGTCGGGACAGGGGAGTCGAGCAGTACTTC
D gene: TRBD1; CDR3 length: 11; J gene: TRBJ1-2; V gene: TRBV29-1; clone size: .; CDR3 protein: CSVRTGDGYTF; CDR3 DNA: TGCAGCGTCCGGACAGGCGATGGCTACACCTTC
D gene: TRBD2; CDR3 length: 18; J gene: TRBJ2-7; V gene: TRBV19; clone size: .; CDR3 protein: CASSIPSTSGSGGYEQYF; CDR3 DNA: TGTGCCAGTAGTATTCCCAGCACTAGCGGGTCCGGGGGCTACGAGCAGTACTTC
D gene: TRBD1; CDR3 length: 15; J gene: TRBJ1-4; V gene: TRBV19; clone size: .; CDR3 protein: CASCGTGTTNEKLFF; CDR3 DNA: TGTGCCAGTTGCGGGACAGGGACAACTAATGAAAAACTGTTTTTT
D gene: .; CDR3 length: 13; J gene: TRBJ1-2; V gene: TRBV11-2; clone size: .; CDR3 protein: CASSLDRGYGYTF; CDR3 DNA: TGTGCCAGCAGCTTAGACAGGGGCTATGGCTACACCTTC
D gene: .; CDR3 length: 17; J gene: TRBJ2-1; V gene: TRBV9; clone size: .; CDR3 protein: CASSSKFEQGYYNEQFF; CDR3 DNA: TGTGCCAGCAGCTCAAAGTTTGAGCAGGGGTACTACAATGAGCAGTTCTTC
D gene: TRBD1; CDR3 length: 15; J gene: TRBJ2-7; V gene: TRBV28; clone size: .; CDR3 protein: CASSFGGQGSYEQYF; CDR3 DNA: TGTGCCAGCAGTTTCGGGGGACAGGGGTCCTACGAGCAGTACTTC
D gene: .; CDR3 length: 11; J gene: TRBJ2-5; V gene: TRBV5-6; clone size: .; CDR3 protein: CASSFRETQYF; CDR3 DNA: TGTGCCAGCAGCTTTCGAGAGACCCAGTACTTC
D gene: TRBD1; CDR3 length: 15; J gene: TRBJ1-5; V gene: TRBV28; clone size: .; CDR3 protein: CASSSSDRDNQPQHF; CDR3 DNA: TGTGCCAGCAGTTCCTCCGACAGGGATAATCAGCCCCAGCATTTT
D gene: TRBD1; CDR3 length: 13; J gene: TRBJ1-5; V gene: TRBV19; clone size: .; CDR3 protein: CASRDRGGQPQHF; CDR3 DNA: TGTGCCAGCCGGGACAGGGGCGGCCAGCCCCAGCATTTT
D gene: TRBD1; CDR3 length: 15; J gene: TRBJ2-7; V gene: TRBV29-1; clone size: .; CDR3 protein: CSVENQRTGGGEQYF; CDR3 DNA: TGCAGCGTTGAAAACCAACGGACAGGGGGGGGCGAGCAGTACTTC
D gene: TRBD1; CDR3 length: 15; J gene: TRBJ1-5; V gene: TRBV19; clone size: once; CDR3 protein: CAGSYRGQGNQPQHF; CDR3 DNA: TGTGCCGGGTCTTACAGGGGGCAGGGCAATCAGCCCCAGCATTTT
D gene: TRBD1; CDR3 length: 13; J gene: TRBJ2-7; V gene: TRBV5-1; clone size: .; CDR3 protein: CASSLEGTGAQYF; CDR3 DNA: TGCGCCAGCAGCTTGGAGGGGACAGGAGCACAGTACTTC
D gene: .; CDR3 length: 14; J gene: TRBJ2-7; V gene: TRBV19; clone size: once; CDR3 protein: CASKTIADSYEQYF; CDR3 DNA: TGTGCCAGCAAAACGATAGCGGACTCCTACGAGCAGTACTTC
D gene: .; CDR3 length: 17; J gene: TRBJ1-1; V gene: TRBV28; clone size: .; CDR3 protein: CASSTARRRAMNTEAFF; CDR3 DNA: TGTGCCAGCAGCACCGCCAGACGGCGGGCCATGAACACTGAAGCTTTCTTT
D gene: .; CDR3 length: 12; J gene: TRBJ2-5; V gene: TRBV4-3; clone size: .; CDR3 protein: CASSQVRETQYF; CDR3 DNA: TGCGCCAGCAGCCAAGTTCGGGAGACCCAGTACTTC
D gene: .; CDR3 length: 14; J gene: TRBJ1-1; V gene: TRBV29-1; clone size: .; CDR3 protein: CSVGLTGTATRAFF; CDR3 DNA: TGCAGCGTAGGACTAACCGGGACTGCGACTAGGGCTTTCTTT
D gene: TRBD2; CDR3 length: 15; J gene: TRBJ2-1; V gene: TRBV7-6; clone size: .; CDR3 protein: CASSPTSGAYNEQFF; CDR3 DNA: TGTGCCAGCAGCCCAACTAGCGGGGCATACAATGAGCAGTTCTTC
D gene: .; CDR3 length: 14; J gene: TRBJ1-3; V gene: TRBV12-5; clone size: .; CDR3 protein: CASGPPGGGNTIYF; CDR3 DNA: TGTGCTAGTGGTCCTCCCGGCGGGGGTAACACCATATATTTT
D gene: .; CDR3 length: 13; J gene: TRBJ2-2; V gene: TRBV10-3; clone size: once; CDR3 protein: CAISEWETGELFF; CDR3 DNA: TGTGCCATCAGTGAGTGGGAGACCGGGGAGCTGTTTTTT
D gene: .; CDR3 length: 11; J gene: TRBJ1-2; V gene: TRBV30; clone size: once; CDR3 protein: CAWTRNYGYTF; CDR3 DNA: TGTGCCTGGACCAGGAACTATGGCTACACCTTC
D gene: .; CDR3 length: 15; J gene: TRBJ1-4; V gene: TRBV6-6; clone size: .; CDR3 protein: CASSYSSGFNEKLFF; CDR3 DNA: TGTGCCAGCAGTTACTCTTCGGGTTTCAATGAAAAACTGTTTTTT
D gene: .; CDR3 length: 15; J gene: TRBJ1-3; V gene: TRBV7-6; clone size: .; CDR3 protein: CASSLAAGPGNTIYF; CDR3 DNA: TGTGCCAGCAGCTTAGCAGCGGGGCCTGGAAACACCATATATTTT
D gene: .; CDR3 length: 14; J gene: TRBJ1-1; V gene: TRBV7-9; clone size: .; CDR3 protein: CASSSGGANTEAFF; CDR3 DNA: TGTGCCAGCAGCTCCGGGGGGGCGAACACTGAAGCTTTCTTT
D gene: .; CDR3 length: 14; J gene: TRBJ1-1; V gene: TRBV5-1; clone size: .; CDR3 protein: CASSEGHRFGEAFF; CDR3 DNA: TGCGCCAGCAGCGAAGGACATCGCTTTGGTGAGGCTTTCTTT
D gene: TRBD1; CDR3 length: 15; J gene: TRBJ1-1; V gene: TRBV10-3; clone size: .; CDR3 protein: CAISEPGQGNTEAFF; CDR3 DNA: TGTGCCATCAGTGAGCCGGGACAGGGGAACACTGAAGCTTTCTTT
D gene: TRBD2; CDR3 length: 16; J gene: TRBJ2-3; V gene: TRBV28; clone size: .; CDR3 protein: CASTTRTSGVGDTQYF; CDR3 DNA: TGTGCCAGCACAACTAGGACTAGCGGGGTGGGAGATACGCAGTATTTT
D gene: TRBD1; CDR3 length: 13; J gene: TRBJ1-6; V gene: TRBV19; clone size: .; CDR3 protein: CASSERGRPPLHF; CDR3 DNA: TGTGCCAGTAGTGAGAGGGGGCGGCCGCCCCTCCACTTT
D gene: .; CDR3 length: 13; J gene: TRBJ1-4; V gene: TRBV14; clone size: .; CDR3 protein: CASSQAGFEKLFF; CDR3 DNA: TGTGCCAGCAGCCAAGCAGGGTTTGAAAAACTGTTTTTT
D gene: .; CDR3 length: 12; J gene: TRBJ2-1; V gene: TRBV19; clone size: .; CDR3 protein: CASSIRYNEQFF; CDR3 DNA: TGTGCCAGTAGTATCAGGTACAATGAGCAGTTCTTC
D gene: .; CDR3 length: 19; J gene: TRBJ2-6; V gene: TRBV19; clone size: .; CDR3 protein: CASTNRAGAVSSGANVLTF; CDR3 DNA: TGTGCCAGTACCAACAGGGCGGGGGCAGTCTCCTCTGGGGCCAACGTCCTGACTTTC
D gene: TRBD2; CDR3 length: 15; J gene: TRBJ2-5; V gene: TRBV24-1; clone size: .; CDR3 protein: CATSDRGGEEETQYF; CDR3 DNA: TGTGCCACCAGTGACCGGGGGGGGGAAGAAGAGACCCAGTACTTC
D gene: TRBD1; CDR3 length: 14; J gene: TRBJ1-5; V gene: TRBV19; clone size: .; CDR3 protein: CASSPGGSDQPQHF; CDR3 DNA: TGTGCCAGTAGCCCAGGGGGGTCGGATCAGCCCCAGCATTTT
D gene: .; CDR3 length: 15; J gene: TRBJ2-2; V gene: TRBV6-5; clone size: once; CDR3 protein: CASSPGPGSSGELFF; CDR3 DNA: TGTGCCAGCAGTCCGGGTCCCGGAAGCTCCGGGGAGCTGTTTTTT
D gene: .; CDR3 length: 17; J gene: TRBJ1-1; V gene: TRBV4-3; clone size: .; CDR3 protein: CASSQDLGGTGGTEAFF; CDR3 DNA: TGCGCCAGCAGCCAAGATCTCGGGGGAACCGGGGGCACTGAAGCTTTCTTT
D gene: TRBD1; CDR3 length: 16; J gene: TRBJ1-5; V gene: TRBV7-9; clone size: .; CDR3 protein: CASSFTSGTGNQPQHF; CDR3 DNA: TGTGCCAGCAGCTTTACTTCCGGGACAGGGAATCAGCCCCAGCATTTT
D gene: TRBD2; CDR3 length: 18; J gene: TRBJ2-6; V gene: TRBV19; clone size: .; CDR3 protein: CASSIGLAGVLGANVLTF; CDR3 DNA: TGTGCCAGTAGTATAGGACTAGCGGGAGTCCTTGGGGCCAACGTCCTGACTTTC
D gene: .; CDR3 length: 14; J gene: TRBJ2-2; V gene: TRBV5-1; clone size: .; CDR3 protein: CASSPQGPTGELFF; CDR3 DNA: TGCGCCAGCAGCCCTCAGGGGCCCACCGGGGAGCTGTTTTTT
D gene: TRBD1; CDR3 length: 15; J gene: TRBJ1-5; V gene: TRBV7-2; clone size: .; CDR3 protein: CASSRGQFGNQPQHF; CDR3 DNA: TGTGCCAGCAGCCGGGGACAGTTTGGCAATCAGCCCCAGCATTTT
D gene: .; CDR3 length: 16; J gene: TRBJ2-1; V gene: TRBV5-4; clone size: .; CDR3 protein: CASSQPRNSFYNEQFF; CDR3 DNA: TGTGCCAGCAGCCAACCTAGGAATAGCTTCTACAATGAGCAGTTCTTC
D gene: TRBD2; CDR3 length: 16; J gene: TRBJ2-1; V gene: TRBV9; clone size: .; CDR3 protein: CASSSSGGNSYNEQFF; CDR3 DNA: TGTGCCAGCAGCTCTAGCGGGGGGAATTCCTACAATGAGCAGTTCTTC
D gene: TRBD1; CDR3 length: 17; J gene: TRBJ2-1; V gene: TRBV3-1/TRBV3-2; clone size: once; CDR3 protein: CASSQERGTGGYNEQFF; CDR3 DNA: TGTGCCAGCAGCCAAGAGCGAGGGACAGGGGGCTACAATGAGCAGTTCTTC